The 7 T cell receptor beta chains below were found in one sample sequenced in a study of early T cells in non-severe SARS-CoV-2 infection. MiXCR, run by TCRdb on the 5' RACE reads, gives a single entry per CDR3 protein. The sample records approximately 35,000 distinct CDR3 sequences, approximately 6.2% being singletons. The sequenced material came from whole blood. Receptors were obtained from an adult who was a healthcare worker with PCR-confirmed SARS-CoV-2 infection or an uninfected control (not recorded which).

This clonotype was found many times. The chain carries TRBV11-2 and TRBJ1-1; D is perhaps TRBD1 (5 bases). Per the germline V gene, CDR1 is SGHAT and CDR2 is FQNNGV. V lost 7 bases and J lost 2, with 14 bases in between. The CDR3 consists of 14 residues. This chain's CDR3 is CASTGDLLNTEAFF. CDR3 nucleotide sequence: TGTGCCAGCACCGGGGACTTGCTCAACACTGAAGCTTTCTTT.

In its sample, this clonotype was seen many times. The chain carries TRBV9 and TRBJ2-1; tentatively, D is TRBD2 (6 bases). The CDR3 is 15 residues long. Trimming took off 2 bases at V and 5 bases at J, with 14 bases between the two ends. Germline lookup yields CDR1 SGDLS and CDR2 YYNGEE. CDR3 DNA: TGTGCCAGCAGCGTTAGGAGGGTAGCGGACAATGAGCAGTTCTTC. Its protein is CASSVRRVADNEQFF.

This clonotype was detected many times. The rearrangement links TRBV15 to TRBJ2-7; D may be TRBD1 (5 bases). CDR1 and CDR2 from the germline V gene are LNHNV and YYDKDF (reference sequence). The CDR3 length is 15 residues. V gave up 0 bases and J gave up 3 bases, with 12 bases separating them. The CDR3 loop reads CATSRDRGSFYEQYV. In nucleotides, the CDR3 is TGTGCCACCAGCAGAGATAGGGGATCCTTCTACGAGCAGTACGTC.

This clonotype was observed many times. The V and J genes are TRBV6-2 or TRBV6-3 and TRBJ1-5; D is undetermined. CDR3 length: 14 amino acids. V lost 7 bases and J lost 2, with 12 bases in between. In germline, CDR1 is MNHEY, CDR2 SVGEGT. The CDR3 loop is CASTVREGNQPQHF. The CDR3 DNA is TGTGCCAGCACGGTGCGGGAGGGCAATCAGCCCCAGCATTTT.

This clonotype was counted ten times or more. The chain joins TRBV7-3 to TRBJ2-3; 7 bases are shared with TRBD2. V dropped 5 bases and J dropped 2; count of bases not matched to a gene: 10. The CDR3 length is 16 residues. The germline CDR1 and CDR2 sequences are SGHTA and FQGTGA. The CDR3 DNA reads TGTGCCAGCAGCCTGGGAGGGGCCGTCCCCACAGATACGCAGTATTTT. Protein sequence: CASSLGGAVPTDTQYF. Together with reference TRBV7-3 and TRBJ2-3, the CDR3 gives the full variable domain: GAGVSQTPSNKVTEKGKYVELRCDPISGHTALYWYRQSLGQGPEFLIYFQGTGAADDSGLPNDRFFAVRPEGSVSTLKIQRTERGDSAVYLCASSLGGAVPTDTQYFGPGTRLTVL.

At least ten counts were recorded for this clonotype. The chain is built from TRBV20-1 and TRBJ2-1, with D possibly TRBD2 on 5 matching bases. V gave up 0 bases and J gave up 4 bases, with 13 bases separating them. The CDR3 runs 15 residues. Germline CDR1 reads DFQATT; CDR2 reads SNEGSKA (reference sequence). The CDR3 loop reads CSARDLAGGYNEQFF. CDR3 in DNA: TGCAGTGCTAGAGATCTGGCGGGCGGTTACAATGAGCAGTTCTTC.

This clonotype was seen many times. The chain recombines TRBV7-9 with TRBJ2-2, with a weak D call TRBD1 (6 bases). The V gene lost 5 bases and the J gene lost 4 bases, with 17 bases spanning the gap. In germline, CDR1 is SEHNR, CDR2 FQNEAQ (reference sequence). CDR3 length equals 16 residues. CDR3 amino acids: CASSRLRGRGTGELFF. Written as DNA, the CDR3 is TGTGCCAGCAGCCGTTTGAGGGGGAGAGGCACCGGGGAGCTGTTTTTT.